This T cell receptor beta chain was sequenced in a study of shared clonotypes between healthy human individuals (dated by TCRdb to the early 2020s). As for the study more broadly: Three men and a couple of women, aged 18 to 49 years, made up the cohort. For each donor, CD4 naive and CD4 memory were each given three plates, CD8 naive was given two plates, and CD8 memory was given one plate. To estimate repertoire size and how much clonotypes are shared between individuals, the study performed deep sequencing of blood TCR repertoires from roughly five healthy adults. To increase sequencing depth and limit assay-specific biases, TCR repertoire library preparation and sequencing were carried out by different laboratories using diverse techniques. Each donor's leukapheresis produced roughly between roughly 0.85 and 9.5 billion PBMCs. The research as a whole found: When several donors were compared, the shared fraction of clonotypes was around 4.6% for naive CD4, over 3% for naive CD8, 2% to 2.5% for memory CD4, and 0.35% to 0.4% for memory CD8. Sampling was limited to blood, and TCR repertoires in tissue likely differ from TCR repertoires in blood. Compared with non-shared clonotypes, clonotypes shared by all four sorted-subset donors had higher generation probabilities. Pairwise subsampling led to the expectation that sequencing depth would affect the degree of clonotype sharing among donors. Estimated clonotype richness was generally larger for naive than for memory subsets. Incomplete sequencing was indicated by rarefaction of sorted-subset datasets, despite the large sequencing depth. Because the study included a small number of donors, the genetic and exposure-history diversity represented was limited.

On this clone itself: Which antigen it targets is not known. No base-level quality is on record; no much larger clone is a single base apart.

Using the deep immunoSEQ assay, multiplex PCR amplified TCR CDR3 regions from genomic DNA. Extracted genomic DNA from each cell subset was spread evenly across all wells of several immunoSEQ 96-well plates, with each plate serving as a replicate. For sorted subsets, approximately 190 ng of genomic DNA, equivalent to some 33,000 T cell genomes, went into each replicate PCR. The purified libraries were quantified using a Qubit 3.0 fluorometer, sized with a Bioanalyzer 2100, and then quantified again using the KAPA Library Quantification kit. A separate single-read 150-cycle Illumina NextSeq 550 flow cell was used to sequence each immunoSEQ 96-well plate. On the authors' methods: Because the immunoSEQ output held only junctional sequences and lacked quality scores, the filtering could not match the filtering applied to full-length reads. Sequences were annotated with PyIR, a Python wrapper for IgBLAST v1.9, using IMGT germline references to assign V/J genes and CDR3. Reads were removed for weak V/J assignments (E-value above 1e-6), missing CDR3, stop codons, out-of-frame junctions, or ambiguous translated residues. V3J clonotypes were defined by identical inferred V gene, J gene, and CDR3 amino acid sequence. Percentage overlap between repertoires was calculated by dividing the number of shared unique clonotypes by the size of the smaller repertoire. Richness of each repertoire was evaluated using RTK rarefaction, the Chao1 estimator, and Recon v2.1 estimates of unobserved clonotypes. For all TCRbeta clonotypes obtained by the gDNA method from a few donors, generation probabilities were computed with OLGA. In TCRdb, the immuneACCESS table is reduced to in-frame sequences with V and J assigned. These tables do not hold every clone; where another copy was compared, an unresolved V gene accounts for under half, and the others remain unexplained. V and J calls and clone size are those listed in that table; D and trimming were worked out from the DNA. This sample lists 2 million to 2.5 million clones; over 85% were detected once. The leading ten clones occupy 0.13% of the sample.

The donors were healthy, HIV-negative adults with no recently reported acute infections or vaccinations. All donors were Caucasian adults living in Nashville, Tennessee, USA. CD4+ T cells were enriched by magnetic negative selection, after which naive cells were positively selected on CD45RA and the negative fraction was taken as the memory subset. Blood was collected by leukapheresis, and PBMCs were isolated by Ficoll-Histopaque density gradient centrifugation and then cryopreserved in liquid nitrogen vapor phase. Analytical flow cytometry was used to check the purity and quantity of every magnetically sorted T cell population. Genomic DNA was isolated from each sorted fraction and quantified by UV absorbance on a Nanodrop 2000c. V loses 0 bases at its end and J loses 8 bases; junction bases beyond the gene matches: 1. From the cysteine through the phenylalanine, the CDR3 covers 13 amino acids. Kept here is only the CDR3 DNA, which spans 39 bases and is read in frame from base 1. CDR1 and CDR2 are read off the germline V gene as KGHSH and LQKENI.

The sequence joins TRBV18 to TRBJ1-1; 9 of the junction bases match TRBD1. This sequence originates from a man aged 18-30 years in good health. The sequenced sample was naive CD4+ T cells sorted from blood. The cell subset or site label corresponds to: CD45RA+ positively selected. Read as DNA, the sequence is TGTGCCAGCTCACCACCTGGGACAGGGGAAGCTTTCTTT. The resulting protein is CASSPPGTGEAFF.